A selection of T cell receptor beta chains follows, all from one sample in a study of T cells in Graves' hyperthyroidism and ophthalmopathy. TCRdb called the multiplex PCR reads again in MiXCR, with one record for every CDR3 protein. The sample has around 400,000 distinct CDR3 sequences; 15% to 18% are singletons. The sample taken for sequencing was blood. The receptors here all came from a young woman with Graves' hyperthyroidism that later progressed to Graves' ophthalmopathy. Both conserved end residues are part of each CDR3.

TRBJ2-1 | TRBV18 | CASSPPGSYNEQFF
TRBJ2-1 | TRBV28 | CASSDLVRVPNEQFF
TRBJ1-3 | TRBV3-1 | CASSQAVSGNTIYF
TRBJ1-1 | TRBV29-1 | CSVVVQWGTEAFF
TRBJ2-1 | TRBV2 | CAILTRDRGYNEQFF
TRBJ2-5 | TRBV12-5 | CASAGGPRETQYF
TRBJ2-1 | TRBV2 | CACLQDLGSYNEQFF
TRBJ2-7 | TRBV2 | CASSEGFSFTGEQYF
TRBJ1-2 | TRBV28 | CASSNTGGYYGYTF
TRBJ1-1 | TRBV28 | CASSFLAGNTEAFF
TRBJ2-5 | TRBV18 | CASSPVSLAGAMETQYF
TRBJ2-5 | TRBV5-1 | CASSFLNQETQYF
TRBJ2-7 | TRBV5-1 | CASSPGTSGRPTYEQYF
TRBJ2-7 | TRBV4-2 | CASSQTKAGGPYEQYF
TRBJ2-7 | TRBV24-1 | CATSDSGGFDEQYF
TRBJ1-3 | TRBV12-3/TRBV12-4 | CASGKSLSGNTIYF
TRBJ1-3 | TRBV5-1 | CASSWGGDIVSGNTIYF
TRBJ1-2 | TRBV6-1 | CASSEGPNYGYTF
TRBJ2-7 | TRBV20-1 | CSATSTGFYEQYF
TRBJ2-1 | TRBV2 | CASGRDRSYNEQFF
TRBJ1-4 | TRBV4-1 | CASSQVSRNEKLFF
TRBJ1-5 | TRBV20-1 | CSAPGGRGGGGNQPQHF
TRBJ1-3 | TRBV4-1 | CASSQPGTSVAIYF
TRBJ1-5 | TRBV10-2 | CASRPGQGNQPQHF
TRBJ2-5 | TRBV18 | CASSPTQETQYF
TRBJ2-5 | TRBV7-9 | CASSLGSKETQYF
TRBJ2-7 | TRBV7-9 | CASSLGERQNHSYEQYF
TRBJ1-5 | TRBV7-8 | CASSGGEGTAQHF
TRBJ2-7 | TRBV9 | CASSVDASGRTGEQYF
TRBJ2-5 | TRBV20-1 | CSANRGRETQYF
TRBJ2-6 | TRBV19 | CASSIIDTGANVLTF
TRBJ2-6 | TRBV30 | CAWSVGTSGANVLTF
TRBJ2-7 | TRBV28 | CASPTWGREYEQYF
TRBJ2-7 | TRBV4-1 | CASSQVVSGGQSYEQYF
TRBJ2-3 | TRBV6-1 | CASSPGVVTDTQYF
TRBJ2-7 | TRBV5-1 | CASSLRAGDSYEQYF
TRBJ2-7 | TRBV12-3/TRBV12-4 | CASSLRETDEQYF
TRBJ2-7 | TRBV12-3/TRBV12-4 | CASSSGQNEQYF
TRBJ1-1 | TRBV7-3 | CASSEGANTEAFF
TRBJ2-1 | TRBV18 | CASSPPLAGGMYNEQFF
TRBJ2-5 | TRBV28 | CASSPRQVQETQYF
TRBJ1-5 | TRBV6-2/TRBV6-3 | CASSYGEGNQPQHF
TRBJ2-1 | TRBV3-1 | CASSSRRTGGAYNEQFF
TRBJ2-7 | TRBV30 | CAWNSGRSYEQYF
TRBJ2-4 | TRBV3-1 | CASSQSGGENIQYF
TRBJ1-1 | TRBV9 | CASSTDLNTEAFF
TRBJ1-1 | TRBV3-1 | CASSQGLEAFF
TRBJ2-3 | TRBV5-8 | CASSSTWTATDTQYF
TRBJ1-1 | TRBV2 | CASSTTGFAFF
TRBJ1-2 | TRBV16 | CASSPGTASYGYTF
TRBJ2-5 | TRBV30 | CAWSAGWYHKEKTQYF
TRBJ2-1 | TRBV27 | CASRPRGGSYYNEQFF
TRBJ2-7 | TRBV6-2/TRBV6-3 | CASSYSLGPYEQYF
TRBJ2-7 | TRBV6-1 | CATERDVSYEQYF
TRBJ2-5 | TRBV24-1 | CATSGSGETQYF